This note documents a single T cell receptor beta chain sequence. Its antigen has not been determined. There are no base qualities to consult, and no much larger clone falls within one base. This entry is derived from a study of shared clonotypes between healthy human individuals (dated by TCRdb to 2020 to 2022). Broadly, across the study: Two women and a few men aged 18 to 49 years were included in the cohort. The study deeply sequenced blood TCR repertoires of five healthy adults to estimate repertoire size and the extent of clonotype sharing between individuals. Between about 0.85 and 9.5 billion PBMCs per donor were obtained by leukapheresis. Libraries were prepared and TCR repertoires were sequenced by different laboratories using diverse techniques, in order to increase sequencing depth and limit assay-specific biases. For each donor, CD4 naive and CD4 memory were each given three plates, CD8 naive was given two plates, and CD8 memory was given one plate. The study at large found these results: Sharing across a few donors was observed for around 5% of naive CD4, 3.5% of naive CD8, 2% to 2.5% of memory CD4, and about 0.39% of memory CD8 clonotypes. Sampling was restricted to blood, and TCR repertoires in tissue are likely to differ from TCR repertoires in blood. Rarefaction of sorted-subset datasets indicated incomplete sequencing despite the large sequencing depth. Because the study included only a small number of donors, the genetic and exposure-history diversity represented was limited. Based on pairwise subsampling, the degree of clonotype sharing among donors was expected to be affected by sequencing depth. Naive subsets generally had larger estimated clonotype richness than memory subsets did. Compared with non-shared clonotypes, clonotypes shared by all four sorted-subset donors had higher generation probabilities.

Using the deep immunoSEQ assay, multiplex PCR amplified TCR CDR3 regions from genomic DNA. For each cell subset, the extracted genomic DNA was distributed evenly across all wells of several immunoSEQ 96-well plates, and each plate served as one replicate. For sorted subsets, approximately 200 ng of genomic DNA, equivalent to 25,000 to 35,000 T cell genomes, went into each replicate PCR. Purified libraries were quantified with a Qubit 3.0 fluorometer, sized on a Bioanalyzer 2100, and re-quantified with the KAPA Library Quantification kit. A separate single-read 150-cycle Illumina NextSeq 550 flow cell was used to sequence each immunoSEQ 96-well plate. As for the original processing: Because the immunoSEQ output included only junctional sequences and no quality scores, the filtering could not be the same as the filtering used for full-length reads. To assign V/J genes and CDR3, sequences were annotated against IMGT germline references using PyIR, a Python wrapper for IgBLAST v1.9. Any read was removed if the V/J assignment was weak (E-value above 1e-6), the CDR3 was missing, or the read contained stop codons, out-of-frame junctions, or ambiguous translated residues. A V3J clonotype was defined by an identical inferred V gene, J gene, and CDR3 amino acid sequence. Percentage overlap between repertoires was calculated by dividing the number of shared unique clonotypes by the size of the smaller repertoire. Richness of each repertoire was evaluated using RTK rarefaction, the Chao1 estimator, and Recon v2.1 estimates of unobserved clonotypes. Generation probabilities were computed with OLGA for all TCRbeta clonotypes obtained by the gDNA method from several donors. TCRdb carries this immuneACCESS record with in-frame sequences only. Its versions omit some clonotypes, under half of them owing to an unresolved V gene in the studies checked, with the rest unexplained. D and trimming were read from the DNA, whereas the V and J calls and clone size are those reported in that table. The sample data list about 1 million clones, and around 74% of these were observed just once. Clones ranked in the top ten supply roughly 1.4% of the sample.

From a lookup of the germline V gene, CDR1 and CDR2 are SGDLS and YYNGEE. V loses 0 bases of germline sequence and J loses 5 bases, and the interval between the two ends is 8 bases. From the cysteine through the phenylalanine, the CDR3 covers 13 amino acids. Left in the record is the CDR3 DNA by itself, 39 bases read in frame from the first base. Donors were healthy HIV-negative adults with no recently reported acute infections or vaccinations. Only Caucasian adults living in Nashville, Tennessee, USA were represented among the donors. CD4+ T cells were enriched by magnetic negative selection; naive cells were then positively selected on CD45RA, and the negative fraction formed the memory subset. Blood was collected by leukapheresis, and PBMCs were isolated by Ficoll-Histopaque density gradient centrifugation and then cryopreserved in liquid nitrogen vapor phase. Purity and quantity of every magnetically sorted T cell population were checked by analytical flow cytometry. From each sorted fraction, genomic DNA was isolated and quantified by UV absorbance on a Nanodrop 2000c.

Material for sequencing was memory CD4+ T cells sorted from blood. The sample's cell subset or site label is to be understood as: CD45RA-negative fraction. In this chain, TRBV9 is recombined with TRBJ1-2; TRBD1 is a weak D gene call, 6 bases matching. This TCR was sampled from a man aged 18 to 30 in good health. The nucleotide sequence reads as follows: TGTGCCAGCAGCGTAGCAGGGGCTTATGGCTACACCTTC. Its protein product is CASSVAGAYGYTF.